The 32 T cell receptor beta chains below were found in one sample sequenced in a study of molecular identifiers for immune sequencing clone quantification. MiXCR was run by TCRdb on the PCR reads, yielding one entry per CDR3 protein. The sample has about 640,000 distinct CDR3 sequences, about 20% seen once. Sequencing was done on a sample of naive CD8+ T cells from blood, with Jurkat cell RNA spiked in. The sample's subset: FACS-sorted CD8+CD4-CCR7+CD45RA+ naive T cells. Receptor source: a human donor in good health. Some libraries in this study had Jurkat cell RNA spiked in.

Many counts were recorded for this clonotype. The chain joins TRBV20-1 to TRBJ2-3; perhaps TRBD1 as D (5 bases). The germline gives CDR1 DFQATT, CDR2 SNEGSKA (reference sequence). Trimming stripped 4 bases from V and 3 bases from J, with 20 bases between. The CDR3 has 16 residues. CDR3 DNA: TGCAGTGCTAAAGGGGATCATCAGGGCCCAACAGATACGCAGTATTTT. Its translation is CSAKGDHQGPTDTQYF.

V and J are TRBV7-9 and TRBJ2-7, with TRBD2 as a possible D gene (5 bases). CDR3 length: 16 amino acids. Germline V gene data show CDR1 as SEHNR and CDR2 as FQNEAQ (reference sequence). The V and J ends lost 1 base and 0 bases respectively, with 13 bases between them. The CDR3 DNA reads as TGTGCCAGCAGCTTAGGGTCTAGCTCCAGCTCCTACGAGCAGTACTTC. This sequence encodes CASSLGSSSSSYEQYF.

Only a few counts were recorded for this clonotype. The CDR3 loop is CATSTASMSPSTDTQYF. The CDR3 bases are TGTGCCACCAGCACAGCAAGCATGAGCCCTAGCACAGATACGCAGTATTTT. The gene calls are TRBV15 and TRBJ2-3; no clear D. The V end lost 4 bases, the J end lost 0 bases, and 17 bases lay between the germline ends. The CDR3 sequence is 17 residues long. From germline, CDR1 is LNHNV and CDR2 YYDKDF (reference sequence).

This clonotype was observed at least ten times. J is TRBJ2-7 and V is TRBV29-1; 10 bases agree with TRBD2. Germline CDR1 SQVTM, CDR2 ANQGSEA. The CDR3 length is 14 residues. Unmatched junction bases numbered 9, after V lost 7 bases and J lost 3 bases. CDR3 DNA: TGCAGCGCCTCCCTAGCGGGAGAGTACTACGAGCAGTACTTC. Residues: CSASLAGEYYEQYF.

The CDR3: CASSSGTSGSAIPSTDTQYF. CDR3 nucleotides: TGTGCCAGCAGTTCCGGGACTAGCGGGAGCGCTATTCCTAGCACAGATACGCAGTATTTT. This chain links TRBV27 with TRBJ2-3; TRBD2 matches at 14 bases. Germline-derived CDR1 and CDR2 are MNHEY and SMNVEV (reference sequence). With 4 bases clipped from V and 0 bases from J, the junction kept 12 bases outside the gene matches. The CDR3 consists of 20 residues.

This clonotype appeared many times. This chain links TRBV6-2 or TRBV6-3 with TRBJ1-1; maybe TRBD1 (5 bases). The CDR3 extends over 17 amino acids. The V and J ends lost 2 bases and 1 base respectively, with 17 bases between them. Per the germline V gene, CDR1 is MNHEY and CDR2 is SVGEGT. The CDR3 DNA is TGTGCCAGCAGTTACCCTCCTTCCCAGGGACCGAACACTGAAGCTTTCTTT. This translates into CASSYPPSQGPNTEAFF.

The table lists this clonotype with many counts. This sequence joins TRBV2 and TRBJ1-4, with D tentatively TRBD1 (5 bases). Trimming stripped 6 bases from V and 0 bases from J, with 14 bases between. The CDR3 totals 16 residues. Looked up from germline, CDR1 is SNHLY and CDR2 is FYNNEI. The CDR3 sequence: CASSEGLKSTNEKLFF. In DNA, the CDR3 is TGTGCCAGCAGCGAGGGGCTTAAGTCAACTAATGAAAAACTGTTTTTT.

This clonotype showed up just a few times. The chain joins TRBV6-1 to TRBJ1-5; 12 bases match TRBD1. The CDR3 sequence is 19 residues long. CDR1 is MNHNS and CDR2 is SASEGT in the germline V gene. The trim removed 3 bases at V and 2 bases at J, leaving 11 bases unmatched. The CDR3 reads CASSDPRDRGLGGNQPQHF. CDR3 DNA: TGTGCCAGCAGTGACCCCCGGGACAGGGGGCTAGGTGGCAATCAGCCCCAGCATTTT.

This clonotype was seen repeatedly, ten times or more. The chain employs TRBV5-1 and TRBJ1-4; D might be TRBD1 (5 bases). Germline V gene sequence: CDR1 SGHRS, CDR2 YFSETQ. Trimming took off 1 base at V and 5 bases at J, with 15 bases between the two ends. This CDR3 contains 16 residues. CDR3 residues: CASSLPSGKSNEKLFF. For the CDR3, the DNA is TGCGCCAGCAGCTTGCCGTCAGGGAAGAGCAATGAAAAACTGTTTTTT. Combining the CDR3 with reference TRBV5-1 and TRBJ1-4 gives the whole variable domain KAGVTQTPRYLIKTRGQQVTLSCSPISGHRSVSWYQQTPGQGLQFLFEYFSETQRNKGNFPGRFSGRQFSNSRSEMNVSTLELGDSALYLCASSLPSGKSNEKLFFGSGTQLSVL.

The sample holds a few counts of this clonotype. The CDR3 DNA reads TGTGCCAGCAGCGGCCCTCGGGCAGGGTACACCGGGGAGCTGTTTTTT. It yields the protein CASSGPRAGYTGELFF. V is TRBV5-5 and J is TRBJ2-2; TRBD1 is a possible D gene (5 bases). V was trimmed by 4 bases and J by 3 bases, leaving 16 bases between them. The CDR3 is made up of 16 amino acids. Germline-derived CDR1 and CDR2 are SGHKS and YYEKEE (reference sequence).

This clonotype was observed a handful of times. V usage is TRBV12-3 or TRBV12-4 and J usage is TRBJ1-3; possible D gene TRBD1, 6 bases. The CDR3 loop spans 15 amino acids. Trimming removed 5 bases at V and 0 bases at J, with 11 bases between. This CDR3 is CASSPTGRSGNTIYF. The CDR3 DNA reads TGTGCCAGCAGTCCGACAGGCCGCTCTGGAAACACCATATATTTT.

At least ten counts were recorded for this clonotype. CDR3 amino acids: CASSQEQGDNEQFF. CDR3 coding DNA: TGCGCCAGCAGCCAAGAACAGGGCGACAATGAGCAGTTCTTC. The J gene is TRBJ2-1, the V gene TRBV4-1; D is perhaps TRBD1 (6 bases). From germline, CDR1 is MGHRA and CDR2 YSYEKL. Trimming left V 0 bases short and J 5 bases short, with 8 bases between. This CDR3 has 14 amino acids.

There are many counts of this clonotype. The chain couples TRBV12-3 or TRBV12-4 to TRBJ2-5; D could derive from TRBD1 or TRBD2 (5 bases each). Trimming left V 6 bases short and J 5 bases short, with 13 bases between. The CDR3 totals 13 residues. CDR3 loop: CASSYEGPETQYF. CDR3 in DNA: TGTGCCAGCAGCTACGAGGGGCCCGAGACCCAGTACTTC.

This clonotype came up a few times. The chain couples TRBV5-8 to TRBJ2-7; D ambiguous. In germline, CDR1 is SGHTS, CDR2 YDEGEE. The CDR3 is made up of 14 amino acids. V was pared by 3 bases and J by 5 bases, with 15 bases between. CDR3 sequence reads: CASSSLSPGNEQYF. CDR3 nucleotides: TGTGCCAGCAGCTCCTTATCGCCAGGAAACGAGCAGTACTTC.

Notes on this clonotype: A much larger clone lies a single base off, so this may be a read error. The chain joins TRBV18 to TRBJ2-7; TRBD1 is a possible D gene (6 bases). This CDR3 comprises 14 residues. Germline V lookup: CDR1 KGHSH, CDR2 LQKENI. Trimming removed 6 bases at V and 6 bases at J, with 18 bases between. This CDR3 reads CASSNPIQGGEQYF. CDR3 bases: TGTGCCAGCTCTAACCCTATACAGGGTGGCGAGCAGTACTTC.

This clonotype was seen ten or more times. The rearrangement uses TRBV6-2 or TRBV6-3 and TRBJ1-1; D gene uncertain. V was cut by 7 bases and J by 0 bases, with 12 bases left in between. Looked up from germline, CDR1 is MNHEY and CDR2 is SVGEGT. This CDR3 is 14 amino acids long. CDR3 residues: CASKGVALNTEAFF. The DNA for the CDR3 is TGTGCCAGCAAGGGTGTCGCCCTGAACACTGAAGCTTTCTTT.

The genes are TRBV15 and TRBJ2-5, with 7 nucleotides matching TRBD2. The CDR3 is made up of 14 amino acids. The germline V gene has CDR1 LNHNV and CDR2 YYDKDF (reference sequence). With V trimmed by 1 base and J by 5 bases, 4 bases remained unmatched. The CDR3 reads CATSRVGGSETQYF. Here the CDR3 DNA reads TGTGCCACCAGCAGAGTCGGCGGGAGCGAGACCCAGTACTTC.

There are many counts of this clonotype. V is TRBV27 and J is TRBJ1-5, with 7 bases identical to TRBD1. J lost 6 bases, V lost 5 bases, and 4 bases had no gene match. There are 13 residues in the CDR3. Germline loops: CDR1 MNHEY, CDR2 SMNVEV (reference sequence). CDR3 amino acids: CASSPRGSQPQHF. The CDR3 nucleotides read TGTGCCAGCAGTCCCAGGGGGAGTCAGCCCCAGCATTTT.

This sequence joins TRBV19 and TRBJ2-3; TRBD2 agrees at 7 bases. The length of the CDR3 is 22 residues. Germline lookup yields CDR1 LNHDA and CDR2 SQIVND (reference sequence). The V gene end was trimmed by 1 base and the J gene end by 2 bases; junction bases not matched to a gene: 24. The CDR3 DNA sequence: TGTGCCAGTAGTATAGGTCCTGGGGGGGAACTAGCCCCCGGGACCGTCACAGATACGCAGTATTTT. This encodes CASSIGPGGELAPGTVTDTQYF.

Note on this clonotype: A read error may be the cause here, since a much bigger clone is one base away. In DNA form, the CDR3 reads TGTGCTGCAGGGGCCCATCAGCCCCAGCATTTT. It translates to CAAGAHQPQHF. V gene TRBV27 combines with J gene TRBJ1-5; D may be TRBD1 (6 bases). The CDR3 is 11 residues long. Per germline, CDR1 MNHEY and CDR2 SMNVEV (reference sequence).

The CDR3 DNA reads TGTGCCAGCAGTTCGAACGGACCGGGACAGGGGATCTCCTACGAGCAGTACTTC. Amino acid sequence: CASSSNGPGQGISYEQYF. This chain links TRBV12-3 or TRBV12-4 with TRBJ2-7; 10 positions agree with TRBD1. J lost 0 bases, V lost 4 bases, and 12 bases had no gene match. CDR3 length: 18 residues.

This clonotype appeared many times. The V and J genes are TRBV5-6 and TRBJ1-5; possibly TRBD1 for D (5 bases). The CDR3 contains 13 residues. Germline CDR1 reads SGHDT; CDR2 reads YYEEEE. Trimming shortened V by 3 bases and J by 5 bases, and 9 bases separated the two germline ends. CDR3 DNA: TGTGCCAGCAGCTGGGGGTGGGATCAGCCCCAGCATTTT. Translating it yields CASSWGWDQPQHF.

In regard to this clonotype: A much larger clone is a single base away; this may be a read error. The CDR3 DNA is TGTGCCAGCGGCTTAGGGCCCCCCTGGCCTCACTACGAGCAGTACTTC. Its translation is CASGLGPPWPHYEQYF. The chain is built from TRBV11-2 and TRBJ2-7; D gene unclear. Germline CDR1 SGHAT, CDR2 FQNNGV. This CDR3 is 16 amino acids long.

As regards this clonotype: At one of its ends the junction is not consistent with the germline gene, which may arise from a read error. The rearrangement uses TRBV6-2 or TRBV6-3 and TRBJ2-7; 7 bases line up with TRBD2. CDR3 length equals 14 residues. Germline CDR1 MNHEY, CDR2 SVGEGT. CDR3 sequence reads: CASSYWSGTYERYF. CDR3 sequence (DNA): TGTGCCAGCAGTTACTGGAGCGGGACCTACGAGCGGTACTTC.

In this sample, this clonotype turned up many times. This chain links TRBV5-1 with TRBJ1-1; 10 bases are shared with TRBD1. Germline V gives CDR1 SGHRS, CDR2 YFSETQ. The CDR3 extends over 14 amino acids. The J segment lost 4 bases and the V segment lost 3 bases, leaving 3 bases of the junction unmatched. CDR3 amino acids: CASSWTGGGTEAFF. The CDR3 bases are TGCGCCAGCAGCTGGACAGGGGGTGGCACTGAAGCTTTCTTT.

In its sample, this clonotype was seen many times. The gene calls are TRBV7-9 and TRBJ2-1, with D possibly being TRBD2 (6 bases). This CDR3 contains 14 residues. Germline V gives CDR1 SEHNR, CDR2 FQNEAQ (reference sequence). Trimming pared 3 bases from V and 4 bases from J, leaving 10 bases between. CDR3 sequence (DNA): TGTGCCAGCAGCTTTAGCGGACCGTACAATGAGCAGTTCTTC. Its translation is CASSFSGPYNEQFF.

At least ten counts were recorded for this clonotype. The junction does not match germline at one end; this may be a read error. The rearrangement uses TRBV7-7 and TRBJ2-5; possible D gene TRBD1, 5 bases. The CDR3 is made up of 14 amino acids. From germline, CDR1 is SSHAT and CDR2 FNYEAQ (reference sequence). CDR3: CASSLQADQETQYF. CDR3 nucleotides: TGTGCTAGCAGCTTACAGGCTGACCAAGAGACCCAGTACTTC.

A note on this clonotype: A read error is possible here, since a much larger clone lies one base away. The chain uses TRBV27 and TRBJ1-1, with D uncertain. V was cut by 3 bases and J by 4 bases, with 12 bases left in between. The CDR3 has 14 amino acids. Germline V gene sequence: CDR1 MNHEY, CDR2 SMNVEV (reference sequence). CDR3: CASSFHGLGTEAFF. CDR3 sequence (DNA): TGTGCCAGCAGTTTCCATGGGTTGGGCACTGAAGCTTTCTTT.

This clonotype was counted ten times or more. The chain couples TRBV7-9 to TRBJ1-1; perhaps TRBD1 as D (5 bases). Per the germline V gene, CDR1 is SEHNR and CDR2 is FQNEAQ (reference sequence). CDR3 length: 15 amino acids. V was shortened by 5 bases and J by 5 bases, with 18 bases between the two germline ends. The CDR3 loop reads CASSDYRLLGTEAFF. The CDR3 DNA reads TGTGCCAGCAGCGACTACAGGTTGTTAGGTACTGAAGCTTTCTTT.

As concerns this clonotype: Lacking the conserved final phenylalanine or tryptophan, this CDR3 likely reflects a read error. The gene calls are TRBV19 and TRBJ2-7, with a tentative D call TRBD1 (5 bases). Trimming left V 1 base short and J 2 bases short, with 9 bases between. The CDR3 covers 14 residues. In germline, CDR1 is LNHDA, CDR2 SQIVND (reference sequence). CDR3 region: CASSIGGIAYEQYS. The CDR3 coding sequence is TGTGCCAGTAGTATAGGGGGCATAGCCTACGAGCAGTACTCC.

There are many counts of this clonotype. The chain couples TRBV2 to TRBJ1-5, with 7 bases matching TRBD1. This CDR3 contains 16 residues. Unmatched junction bases numbered 9, after V lost 7 bases and J lost 0 bases. CDR1 is SNHLY, CDR2 FYNNEI, per germline. CDR3 DNA sequence: TGTGCCAGCAACAGGGGCCTCTCCCATAGCAATCAGCCCCAGCATTTT. It specifies CASNRGLSHSNQPQHF.

The sample holds many counts of this clonotype. The chain carries TRBV20-1 and TRBJ2-7; D tentatively reads TRBD1 or TRBD2 (6 bases each). The CDR3 spans 15 residues. Trimming removed 6 bases from V and 5 bases from J, with 23 bases in between. Germline V CDR1 and CDR2: DFQATT, SNEGSKA (reference sequence). The CDR3 nucleotides are TGCAGTGCGCCGGACTACAGGGTTCGTGGTAACGAGCAGTACTTC. Its translation is CSAPDYRVRGNEQYF.